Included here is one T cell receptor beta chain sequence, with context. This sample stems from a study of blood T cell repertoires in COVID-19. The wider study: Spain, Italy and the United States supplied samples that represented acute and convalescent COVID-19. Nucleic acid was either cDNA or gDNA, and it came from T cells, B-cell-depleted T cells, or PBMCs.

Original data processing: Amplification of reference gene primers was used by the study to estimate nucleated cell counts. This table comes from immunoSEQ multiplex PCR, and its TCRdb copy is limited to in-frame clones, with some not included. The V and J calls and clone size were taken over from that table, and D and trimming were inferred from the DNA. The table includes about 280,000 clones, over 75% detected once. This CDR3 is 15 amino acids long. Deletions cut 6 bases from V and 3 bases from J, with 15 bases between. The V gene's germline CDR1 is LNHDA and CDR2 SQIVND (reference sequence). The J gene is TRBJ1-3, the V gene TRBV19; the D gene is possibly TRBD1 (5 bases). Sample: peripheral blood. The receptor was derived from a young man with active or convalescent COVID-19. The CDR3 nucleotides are TGTGCCAGTAGACAACCGTTGACAGTTGGAAACACCATATATTTT. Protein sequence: CASRQPLTVGNTIYF.